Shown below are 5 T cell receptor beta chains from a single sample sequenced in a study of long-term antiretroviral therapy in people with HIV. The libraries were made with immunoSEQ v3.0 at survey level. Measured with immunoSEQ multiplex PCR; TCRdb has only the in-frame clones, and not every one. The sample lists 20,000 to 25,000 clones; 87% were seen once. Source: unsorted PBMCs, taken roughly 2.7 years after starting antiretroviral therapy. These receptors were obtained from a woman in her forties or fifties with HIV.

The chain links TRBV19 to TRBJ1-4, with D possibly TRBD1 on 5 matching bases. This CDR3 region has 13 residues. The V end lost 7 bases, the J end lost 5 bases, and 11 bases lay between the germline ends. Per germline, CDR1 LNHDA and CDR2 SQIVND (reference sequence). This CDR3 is CASTGTGNEKLFF. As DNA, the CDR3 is TGTGCCAGTACCGGGACGGGGAATGAAAAACTGTTTTTT.

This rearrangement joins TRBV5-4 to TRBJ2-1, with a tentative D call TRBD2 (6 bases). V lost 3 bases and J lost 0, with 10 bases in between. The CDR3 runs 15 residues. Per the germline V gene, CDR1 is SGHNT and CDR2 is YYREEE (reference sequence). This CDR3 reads CASSSGGPSYNEQFF. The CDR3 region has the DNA TGTGCCAGCAGCTCCGGAGGGCCCTCCTACAATGAGCAGTTCTTC.

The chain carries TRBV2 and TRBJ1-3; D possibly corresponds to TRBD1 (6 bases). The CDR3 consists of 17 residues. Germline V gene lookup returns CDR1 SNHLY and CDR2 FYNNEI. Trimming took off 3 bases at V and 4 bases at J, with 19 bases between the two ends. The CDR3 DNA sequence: TGTGCCAGCAGTGATAATTTTGTATCAGGGGAGGGAAACACCATATATTTT. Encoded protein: CASSDNFVSGEGNTIYF.

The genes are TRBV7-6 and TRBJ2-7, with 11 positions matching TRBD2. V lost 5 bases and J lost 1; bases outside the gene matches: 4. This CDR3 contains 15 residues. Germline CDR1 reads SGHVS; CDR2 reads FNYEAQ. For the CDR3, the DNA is TGTGCCAGCAGCGCTAGCGGGAGGTTATCCTACGAGCAGTACTTC. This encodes CASSASGRLSYEQYF.

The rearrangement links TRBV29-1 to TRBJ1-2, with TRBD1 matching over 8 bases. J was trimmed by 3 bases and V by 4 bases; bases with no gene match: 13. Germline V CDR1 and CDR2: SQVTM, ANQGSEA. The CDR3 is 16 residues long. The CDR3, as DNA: TGCAGCGTTGTCCCACCTCAGGGGGCGAGGGACTATGGCTACACCTTC. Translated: CSVVPPQGARDYGYTF.